This entry concerns a single TCR beta chain. This entry is derived from a study of blood T cell repertoires in COVID-19. Whole-study context: The samples span acute and convalescent COVID-19 from the United States, Italy and Spain. The cDNA or gDNA used as material had been derived from T cells, B-cell-depleted T cells, or PBMCs.

Germline CDR1 KGHSH, CDR2 LQKENI. The CDR3 consists of 13 residues. V lost 2 bases and J lost 6; bases outside the gene matches: 4. In the source study's methods: Reference gene primer amplification in the assay estimated nucleated cell counts. Repertoires were generated with immunoSEQ multiplex PCR, while TCRdb's copy carries only in-frame clones and drops some. That table is the source of V, J and clone size, and D and trimming were worked out from the DNA. The table includes roughly 120,000 clones, about 84% detected once. The origin of this receptor is a human donor in a cohort sampled during active COVID-19. Sequencing used peripheral blood. The J gene is TRBJ2-7, the V gene TRBV18, with 7 bases that match TRBD2. The CDR3 loop reads CASSPGEGAEQYF. The CDR3 bases are TGTGCCAGCTCACCAGGGGAGGGAGCCGAGCAGTACTTC.